The present T cell receptor beta chain was sequenced within a study of identical twins. This clonotype was seen only a few times. Antigen unknown. CDR3 length: 13 amino acids. Germline loops: CDR1 SQVTM, CDR2 ANQGSEA. V shed 5 bases, J shed 2 bases, and the junction held 5 bases outside the gene matches. Addition of a universal primer site occurred through template switching, and cDNA carried unique molecular identifiers. TCRdb processed the 5' RACE reads anew with MiXCR; each CDR3 protein has one entry. Of roughly 470,000 distinct CDR3 sequences listed, more than 13% are singletons. Study results and limitations: Cord blood beta clonotypes present at high abundance carried fewer insertions; no such pattern appeared in memory repertoires. With beta out-of-frame sequences, excess sharing by twins was weaker.

These data were likewise used in another study, on yellow fever vaccine responses in identical twins.

This clonotype originated in a woman aged 18-30 years in good health. The gene calls are TRBV29-1 and TRBJ2-5; TRBD1 aligns across 7 bases. The specimen was CD4+ T cells sorted from blood. In DNA, the CDR3 is TGCAGCGTTTACCGGGACAGTCAAGAGACCCAGTACTTC. It yields the protein CSVYRDSQETQYF.